This T cell receptor beta chain originates from a study of blood T cell repertoires in COVID-19 (dated by TCRdb to 2018 to 2021). About the investigation overall: The collaborator samples originated in the United States, Italy and Spain and spanned the acute and convalescent phases of COVID-19. The prospective study material was composed of cDNA or gDNA derived from T cells, B-cell-depleted T cells, or PBMCs. Subjects who had been exposed to COVID-19, were actively infected with it, or had recovered from it provided the deeply sampled blood TCRbeta repertoires that made up the dataset. The repertoires were made available in a free public database intended to serve as a resource for research on the immune response to SARS-CoV-2. Samples came from the ongoing ImmuneRACE study (first 160 participants) plus 1,254 subjects from 6 global collaborators. A de-identified subject ID, COVID-19 status, age in years and sex were almost always included in the sample metadata. Where available, HLA class I and class II types were taken from metadata supplied by the sample provider and were not determined by assay-based typing. Findings and caveats that apply to the study as a whole: The quantity of clinical and demographic metadata differed by source and by participant and was supplied without curation.

Counted from cysteine to phenylalanine, this CDR3 has 15 amino acids. The sequence is cut down to CDR3 DNA, 45 bases in frame from base 1. Between the V and J ends, shortened by 1 base and 0 bases respectively, the junction contains 7 bases. From a lookup of the germline V gene, CDR1 and CDR2 are SGHTA and FQGNSA. The immunoSEQ Assay, a bias-controlled multiplex PCR, was used to amplify TCRbeta CDR3 regions from genomic DNA. The original pipeline was this. The number of nucleated cells in each sample was estimated from the amplification of reference gene primers within the assay. Sequence reads were collapsed and filtered to measure the absolute abundance of every unique TCRbeta CDR3 rearrangement. For each sample, productive Simpson clonality was calculated by taking the square root of Simpson's diversity index across productive rearrangements. Entries here come from immuneACCESS through TCRdb and include only in-frame sequences with V and J called. Some clones fail to appear in such tables; in the studies checked, an unresolved V gene covers under half of the shortfall, and the cause of the remainder is unknown. That table gives V, J and clone size, and the DNA gave D and trimming. In this sample the table shows around 320,000 clones, approximately 86% of which occur a single time. The ten most abundant clones make up approximately 2.4% of the sample.

This clone was observed a handful of times. This receptor's antigen is unknown. Per-base quality was not reported, and no clone a single base away is much larger than it. The collaborating institutions used their own protocols to collect whole blood in K2EDTA tubes. Collaborator samples were shipped for TCRbeta analysis as frozen whole blood, isolated PBMCs, or DNA extracted from either sample type. The sample consisted of peripheral blood. The sequence joins TRBV7-2 to TRBJ1-5; the D gene is perhaps TRBD1, on 5 matching bases. This TCR came from a man aged 18-30 years with active or convalescent COVID-19. In nucleotide form, the sequence is TGTGCCAGCAGCTTAGGACAGAATAGCAATCAGCCCCAGCATTTT. Translated, this is CASSLGQNSNQPQHF.